The 2 T cell receptor beta chains below all came from one sample that was sequenced in a study of CD8 T cells in ankylosing spondylitis. In TCRdb, the 5' RACE reads were re-called with MiXCR into one record per CDR3 protein. The sample gives 50,000 to 65,000 distinct CDR3 sequences, 7.4% of which show up once; 7.5% to 10% is in the top ten. The sample was blood, either unsorted or a sorted T cell fraction (not recorded which). These receptors came from a female donor with ankylosing spondylitis or in good health (not recorded which).

This clonotype was detected ten times or more. V gene TRBV5-5 combines with J gene TRBJ1-5; no firm D call. Trimming took 4 bases from V and 0 from J, leaving 14 bases between them. The CDR3 runs to 16 residues. From germline, CDR1 is SGHKS and CDR2 YYEKEE (reference sequence). The chain's CDR3 is CASSPRESHSNQPQHF. DNA for the CDR3: TGTGCCAGCAGCCCCCGGGAGTCGCATAGCAATCAGCCCCAGCATTTT.

This clonotype has at least ten counts. The rearrangement links TRBV7-2 to TRBJ1-5, with D hard to call. Trimming pared 0 bases from V and 7 bases from J, leaving 7 bases between. The CDR3 extends over 13 amino acids. Germline lookup yields CDR1 SGHTA and CDR2 FQGNSA. In DNA form, the CDR3 reads TGTGCCAGCAGCTTAGCTGCGGAACAGCCCCAGCATTTT. It codes for CASSLAAEQPQHF.